This T cell receptor beta chain was captured in a study of T cell responses to AZD1222 COVID-19 vaccine. Overall study findings and caveats: The reported proportion of spike-specific TCRs targeting unmutated variant regions was nearly half. A rise in Spike-specific TCR breadth and depth followed two AZD1222 doses. CD4 TCRs linked to vaccination spanned spike, dominating at 160-218 and 743-854. AZD1222 recipients seropositive at baseline numbered only 5 or 6.

To note about this clone: As yet, its antigen is unknown.

V dropped 7 bases and J dropped 4; count of bases not matched to a gene: 5. Germline V gives CDR1 MDHEN, CDR2 SYDVKM. The CDR3 contains 13 residues. Repertoires were generated with immunoSEQ multiplex PCR, while TCRdb's copy carries only in-frame clones and drops some. The table lists approximately 100,000 clones, around nine tenths of them singletons. This receptor was identified in an adult in good health. The material was peripheral blood, obtained on day 0 of AZD1222 vaccination. The chain is built from TRBV28 and TRBJ2-7; TRBD1 matches 9 bases. DNA for the CDR3: TGTGCCAGCACCGGGACAGGGCTGTACGAGCAGTACTTC. The encoded protein is CASTGTGLYEQYF.